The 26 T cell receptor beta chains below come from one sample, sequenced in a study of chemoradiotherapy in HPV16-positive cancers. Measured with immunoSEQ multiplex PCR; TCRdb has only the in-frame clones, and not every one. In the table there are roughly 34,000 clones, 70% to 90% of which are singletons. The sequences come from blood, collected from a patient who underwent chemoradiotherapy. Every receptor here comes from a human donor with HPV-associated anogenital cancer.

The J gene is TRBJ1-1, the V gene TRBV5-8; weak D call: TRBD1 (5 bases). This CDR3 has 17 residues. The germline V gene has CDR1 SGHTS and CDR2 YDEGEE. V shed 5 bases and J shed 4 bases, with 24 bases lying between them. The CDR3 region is CASSLSNGAWEITEAFF. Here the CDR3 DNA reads TGTGCCAGCAGTTTGTCCAACGGGGCGTGGGAGATCACTGAAGCTTTCTTT.

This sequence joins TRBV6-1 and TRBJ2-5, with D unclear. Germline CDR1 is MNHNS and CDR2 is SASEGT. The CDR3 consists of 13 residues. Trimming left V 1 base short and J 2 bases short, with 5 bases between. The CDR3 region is CASSEGFQETQYF. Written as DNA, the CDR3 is TGTGCCAGCAGTGAAGGGTTTCAAGAGACCCAGTACTTC.

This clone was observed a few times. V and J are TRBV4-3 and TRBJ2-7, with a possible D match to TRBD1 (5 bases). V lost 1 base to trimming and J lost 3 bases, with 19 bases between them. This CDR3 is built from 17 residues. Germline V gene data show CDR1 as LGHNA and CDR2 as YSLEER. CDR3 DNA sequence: TGCGCCAGCAGCCAAGGTCCGCAGGGCGCTACCAGCTACGAGCAGTACTTC. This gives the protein CASSQGPQGATSYEQYF.

DNA for the CDR3: TGTGCCAGCAGCAACCTGGGACAGGACTATGGCTACACCTTC. Protein: CASSNLGQDYGYTF. The genes are TRBV11-2 and TRBJ1-2; 8 nucleotides align to TRBD1. The CDR3 contains 14 residues. CDR1 and CDR2 from the germline V gene are SGHAT and FQNNGV. Losses at the gene ends were 5 bases for V and 3 bases for J; bases not matched to a gene: 5.

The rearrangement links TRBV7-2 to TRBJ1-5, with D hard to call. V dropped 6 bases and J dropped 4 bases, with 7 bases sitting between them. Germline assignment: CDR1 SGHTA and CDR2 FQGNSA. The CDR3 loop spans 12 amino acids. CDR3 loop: CASRLPNQPQHF. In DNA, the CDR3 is TGTGCCAGCAGGTTACCAAATCAGCCCCAGCATTTT.

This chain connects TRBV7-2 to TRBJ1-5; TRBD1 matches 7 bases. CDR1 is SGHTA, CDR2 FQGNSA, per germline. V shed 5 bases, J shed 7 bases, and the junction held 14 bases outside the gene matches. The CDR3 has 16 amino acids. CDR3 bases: TGTGCCAGCAGCAAGGGGGCTACAGGGATAGGGCAGCCCCAGCATTTT. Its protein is CASSKGATGIGQPQHF.

As DNA, the CDR3 is TGTGCCAGCAGCAAAGGGACAGAGAGCACAGATACGCAGTATTTT. It yields the protein CASSKGTESTDTQYF. V and J are TRBV5-4 and TRBJ2-3, with TRBD1 matching over 7 bases. Losses at the gene ends were 4 bases for V and 0 bases for J; bases not matched to a gene: 5. The CDR3 is 15 residues long. Per the germline V gene, CDR1 is SGHNT and CDR2 is YYREEE (reference sequence).

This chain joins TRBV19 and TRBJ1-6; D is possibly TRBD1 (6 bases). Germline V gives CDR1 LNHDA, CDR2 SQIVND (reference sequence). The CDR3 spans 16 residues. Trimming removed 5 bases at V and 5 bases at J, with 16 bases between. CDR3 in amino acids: CASSPPAGANNSPLHF. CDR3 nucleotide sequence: TGTGCCAGTAGTCCGCCGGCAGGGGCCAATAATTCACCCCTCCACTTT. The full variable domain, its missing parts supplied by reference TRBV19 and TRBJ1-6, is DGGITQSPKYLFRKEGQNVTLSCEQNLNHDAMYWYRQDPGQGLRLIYYSQIVNDFQKGDIAEGYSVSREKKESFPLTVTSAQKNPTAFYLCASSPPAGANNSPLHFGNGTRLTVT.

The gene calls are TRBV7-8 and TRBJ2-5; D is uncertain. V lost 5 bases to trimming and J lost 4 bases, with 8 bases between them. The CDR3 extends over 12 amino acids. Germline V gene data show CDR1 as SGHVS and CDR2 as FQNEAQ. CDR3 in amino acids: CASSPLRETQYF. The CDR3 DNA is TGTGCCAGCAGCCCACTCAGAGAGACCCAGTACTTC.

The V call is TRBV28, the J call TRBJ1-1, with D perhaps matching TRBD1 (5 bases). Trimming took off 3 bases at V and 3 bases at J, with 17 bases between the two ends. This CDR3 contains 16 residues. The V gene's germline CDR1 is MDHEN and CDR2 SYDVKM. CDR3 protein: CASSFQRGYMYTEAFF. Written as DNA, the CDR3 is TGTGCCAGCAGTTTCCAAAGGGGCTACATGTACACTGAAGCTTTCTTT.

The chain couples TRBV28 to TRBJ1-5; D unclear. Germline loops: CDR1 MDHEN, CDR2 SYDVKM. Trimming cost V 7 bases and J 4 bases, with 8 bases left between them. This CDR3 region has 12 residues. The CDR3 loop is CASKEENQPQHF. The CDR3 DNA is TGTGCCAGCAAAGAGGAGAATCAGCCCCAGCATTTT.

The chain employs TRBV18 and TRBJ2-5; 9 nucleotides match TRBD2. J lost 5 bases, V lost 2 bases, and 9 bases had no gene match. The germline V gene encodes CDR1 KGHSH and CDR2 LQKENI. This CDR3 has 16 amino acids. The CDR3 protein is CASSPSRGGERETQYF. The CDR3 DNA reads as TGTGCCAGCTCACCAAGTCGCGGGGGGGAACGGGAGACCCAGTACTTC. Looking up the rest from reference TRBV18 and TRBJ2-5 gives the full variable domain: NAGVMQNPRHLVRRRGQEARLRCSPMKGHSHVYWYRQLPEEGLKFMVYLQKENIIDESGMPKERFSAEFPKEGPSILRIQQVVRGDSAAYFCASSPSRGGERETQYFGPGTRLLVL.

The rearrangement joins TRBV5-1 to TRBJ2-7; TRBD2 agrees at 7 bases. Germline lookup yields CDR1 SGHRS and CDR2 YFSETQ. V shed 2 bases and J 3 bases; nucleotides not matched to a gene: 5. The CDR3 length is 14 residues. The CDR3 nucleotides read TGCGCCAGCAGCTTTGGGACGGGGGGCTACGAGCAGTACTTC. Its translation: CASSFGTGGYEQYF. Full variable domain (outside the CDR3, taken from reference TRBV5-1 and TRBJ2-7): KAGVTQTPRYLIKTRGQQVTLSCSPISGHRSVSWYQQTPGQGLQFLFEYFSETQRNKGNFPGRFSGRQFSNSRSEMNVSTLELGDSALYLCASSFGTGGYEQYFGPGTRLTVT.

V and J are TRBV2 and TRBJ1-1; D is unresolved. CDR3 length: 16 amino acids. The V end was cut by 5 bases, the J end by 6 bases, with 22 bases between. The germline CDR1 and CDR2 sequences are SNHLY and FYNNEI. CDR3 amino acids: CASSRVLNSRNPEAFF. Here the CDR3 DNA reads TGTGCCAGCAGTCGAGTACTAAACTCCCGCAACCCTGAAGCTTTCTTT.

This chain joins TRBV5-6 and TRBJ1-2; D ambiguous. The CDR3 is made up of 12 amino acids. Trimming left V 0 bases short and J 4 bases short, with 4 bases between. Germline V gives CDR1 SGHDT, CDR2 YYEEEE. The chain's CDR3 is CASSLGGYGYTF. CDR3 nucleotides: TGTGCCAGCAGCTTGGGGGGCTATGGCTACACCTTC.

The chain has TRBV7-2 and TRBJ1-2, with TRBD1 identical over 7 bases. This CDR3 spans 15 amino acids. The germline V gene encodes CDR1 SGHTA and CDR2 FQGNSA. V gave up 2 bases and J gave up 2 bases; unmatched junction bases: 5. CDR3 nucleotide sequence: TGTGCCAGCAGCTTAACCGGGACAGACAACTATGGCTACACCTTC. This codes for CASSLTGTDNYGYTF.

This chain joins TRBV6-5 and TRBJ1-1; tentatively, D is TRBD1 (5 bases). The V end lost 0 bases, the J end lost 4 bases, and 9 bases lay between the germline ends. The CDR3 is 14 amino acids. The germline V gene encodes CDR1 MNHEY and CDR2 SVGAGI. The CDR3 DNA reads TGTGCCAGCAGTTACTCGGGGGGGGGCACTGAAGCTTTCTTT. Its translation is CASSYSGGGTEAFF.

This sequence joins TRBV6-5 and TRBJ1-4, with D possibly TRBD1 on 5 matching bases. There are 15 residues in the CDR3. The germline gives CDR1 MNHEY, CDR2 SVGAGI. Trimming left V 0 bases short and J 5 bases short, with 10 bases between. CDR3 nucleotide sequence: TGTGCCAGCAGTTACTCGAGTGGGGGGAATGAAAAACTGTTTTTT. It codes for CASSYSSGGNEKLFF.

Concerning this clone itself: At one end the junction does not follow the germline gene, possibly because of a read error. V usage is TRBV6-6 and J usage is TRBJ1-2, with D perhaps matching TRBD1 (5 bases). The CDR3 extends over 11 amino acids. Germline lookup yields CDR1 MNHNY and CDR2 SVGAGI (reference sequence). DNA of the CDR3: TGTGCCAGCAGTTTACTGGGGGAACTCGCCTTC. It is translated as CASSLLGELAF.

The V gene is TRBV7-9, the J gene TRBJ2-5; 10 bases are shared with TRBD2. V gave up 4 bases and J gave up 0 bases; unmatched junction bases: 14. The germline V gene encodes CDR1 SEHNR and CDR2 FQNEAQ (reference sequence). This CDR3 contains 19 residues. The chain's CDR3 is CASSSISSGGINYQETQYF. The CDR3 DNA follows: TGTGCCAGCAGCTCGATCTCTAGCGGGGGCATCAATTACCAAGAGACCCAGTACTTC.

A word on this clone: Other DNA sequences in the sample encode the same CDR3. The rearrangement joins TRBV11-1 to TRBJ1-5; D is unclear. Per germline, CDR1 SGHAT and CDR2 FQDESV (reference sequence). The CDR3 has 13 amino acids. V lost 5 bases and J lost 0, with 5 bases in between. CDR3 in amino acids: CASSLDSNQPQHF. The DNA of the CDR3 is TGTGCCAGCAGCCTGGATAGCAATCAGCCCCAGCATTTT.

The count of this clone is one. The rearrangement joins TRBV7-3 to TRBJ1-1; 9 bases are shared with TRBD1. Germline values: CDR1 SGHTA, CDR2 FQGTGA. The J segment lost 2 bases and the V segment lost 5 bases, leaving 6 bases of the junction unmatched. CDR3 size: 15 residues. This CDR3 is CASSPTGGSNTEAFF. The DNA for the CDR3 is TGTGCCAGCAGCCCGACAGGGGGATCTAACACTGAAGCTTTCTTT.

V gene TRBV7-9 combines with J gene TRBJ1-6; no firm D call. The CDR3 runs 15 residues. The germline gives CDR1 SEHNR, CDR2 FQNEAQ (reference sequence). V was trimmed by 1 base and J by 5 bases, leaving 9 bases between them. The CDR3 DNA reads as TGTGCCAGCAGCTTAGGCCTTGGCCATAATTCACCCCTCCACTTT. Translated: CASSLGLGHNSPLHF.

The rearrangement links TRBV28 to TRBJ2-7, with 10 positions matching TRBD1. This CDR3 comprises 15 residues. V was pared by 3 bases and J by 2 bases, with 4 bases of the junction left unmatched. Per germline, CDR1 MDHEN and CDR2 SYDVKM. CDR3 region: CASSFGGQGTYEQYF. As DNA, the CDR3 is TGTGCCAGCAGTTTCGGGGGACAGGGGACCTACGAGCAGTACTTC.

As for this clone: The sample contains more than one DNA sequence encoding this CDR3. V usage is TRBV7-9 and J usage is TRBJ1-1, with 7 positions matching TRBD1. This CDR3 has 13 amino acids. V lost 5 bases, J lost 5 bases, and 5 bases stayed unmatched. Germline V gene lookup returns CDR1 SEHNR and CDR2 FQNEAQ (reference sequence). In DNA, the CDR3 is TGTGCCAGCAGCCCGACAGGGAATACTGAAGCTTTCTTT. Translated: CASSPTGNTEAFF.

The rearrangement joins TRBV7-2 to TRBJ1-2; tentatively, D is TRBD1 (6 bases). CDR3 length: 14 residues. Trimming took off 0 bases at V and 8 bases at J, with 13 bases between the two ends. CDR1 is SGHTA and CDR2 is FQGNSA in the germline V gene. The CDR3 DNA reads TGTGCCAGCAGCTTAGCCGGGACAACGGAAGGCTACACCTTC. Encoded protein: CASSLAGTTEGYTF.